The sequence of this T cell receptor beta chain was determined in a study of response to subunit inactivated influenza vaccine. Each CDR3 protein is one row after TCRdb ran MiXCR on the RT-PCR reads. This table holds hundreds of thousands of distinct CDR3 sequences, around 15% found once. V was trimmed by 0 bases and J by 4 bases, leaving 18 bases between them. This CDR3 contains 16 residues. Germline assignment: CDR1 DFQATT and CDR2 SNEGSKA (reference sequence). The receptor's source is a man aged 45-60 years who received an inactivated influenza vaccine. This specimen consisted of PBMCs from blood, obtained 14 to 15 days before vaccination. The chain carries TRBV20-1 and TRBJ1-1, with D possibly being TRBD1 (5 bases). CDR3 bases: TGCAGTGCTAGAGATCAGGGTCGGGCTTCGGGCACTGAAGCTTTCTTT. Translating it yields CSARDQGRASGTEAFF.